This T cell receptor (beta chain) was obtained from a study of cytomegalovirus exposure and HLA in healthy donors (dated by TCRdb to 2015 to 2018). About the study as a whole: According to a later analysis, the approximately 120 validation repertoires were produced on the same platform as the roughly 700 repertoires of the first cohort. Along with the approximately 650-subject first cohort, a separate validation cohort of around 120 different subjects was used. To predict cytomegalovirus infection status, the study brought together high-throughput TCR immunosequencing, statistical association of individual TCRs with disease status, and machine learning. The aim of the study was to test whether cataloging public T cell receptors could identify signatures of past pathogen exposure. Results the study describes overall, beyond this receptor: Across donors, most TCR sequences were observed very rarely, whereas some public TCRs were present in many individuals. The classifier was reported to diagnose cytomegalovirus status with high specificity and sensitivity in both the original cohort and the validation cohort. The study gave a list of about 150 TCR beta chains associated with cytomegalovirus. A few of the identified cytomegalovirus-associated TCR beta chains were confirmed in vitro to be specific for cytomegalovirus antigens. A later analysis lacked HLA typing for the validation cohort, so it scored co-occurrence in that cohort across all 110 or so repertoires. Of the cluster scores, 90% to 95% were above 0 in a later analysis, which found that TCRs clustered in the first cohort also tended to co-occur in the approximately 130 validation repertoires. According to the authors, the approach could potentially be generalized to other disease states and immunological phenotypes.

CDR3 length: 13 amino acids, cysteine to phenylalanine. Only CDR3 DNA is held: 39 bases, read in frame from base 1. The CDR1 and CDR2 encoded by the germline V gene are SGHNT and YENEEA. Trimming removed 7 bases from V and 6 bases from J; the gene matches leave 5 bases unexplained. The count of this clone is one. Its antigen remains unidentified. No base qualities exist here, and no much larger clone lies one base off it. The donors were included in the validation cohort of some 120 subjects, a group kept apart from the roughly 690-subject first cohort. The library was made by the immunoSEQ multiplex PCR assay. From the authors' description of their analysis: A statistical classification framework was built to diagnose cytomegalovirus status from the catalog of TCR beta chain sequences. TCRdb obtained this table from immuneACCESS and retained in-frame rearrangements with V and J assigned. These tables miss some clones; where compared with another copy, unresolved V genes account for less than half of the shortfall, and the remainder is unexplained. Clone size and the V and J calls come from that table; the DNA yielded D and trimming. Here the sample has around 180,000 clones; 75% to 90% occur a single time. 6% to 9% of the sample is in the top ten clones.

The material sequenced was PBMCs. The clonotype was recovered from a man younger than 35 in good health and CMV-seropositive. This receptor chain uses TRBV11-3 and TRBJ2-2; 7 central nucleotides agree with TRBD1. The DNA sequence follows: TGTGCCAGCAAAGCGACAGGGCCCGGGGAGCTGTTTTTT. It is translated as CASKATGPGELFF.